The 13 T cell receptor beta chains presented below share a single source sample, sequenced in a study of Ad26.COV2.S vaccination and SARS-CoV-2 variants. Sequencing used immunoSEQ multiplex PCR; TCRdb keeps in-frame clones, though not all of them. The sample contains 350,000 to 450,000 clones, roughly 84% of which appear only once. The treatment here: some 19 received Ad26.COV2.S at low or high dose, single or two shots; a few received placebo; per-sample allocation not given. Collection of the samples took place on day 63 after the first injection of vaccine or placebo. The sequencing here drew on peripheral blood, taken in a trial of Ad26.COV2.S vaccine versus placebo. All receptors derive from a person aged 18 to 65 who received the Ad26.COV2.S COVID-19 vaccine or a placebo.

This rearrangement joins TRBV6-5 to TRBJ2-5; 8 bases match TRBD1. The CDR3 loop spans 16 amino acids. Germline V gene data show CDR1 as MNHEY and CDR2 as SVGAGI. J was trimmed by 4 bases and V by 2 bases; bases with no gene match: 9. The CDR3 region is CASSYLTGQARETQYF. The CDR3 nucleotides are TGTGCCAGCAGTTACCTCACGGGACAGGCAAGAGAGACCCAGTACTTC.

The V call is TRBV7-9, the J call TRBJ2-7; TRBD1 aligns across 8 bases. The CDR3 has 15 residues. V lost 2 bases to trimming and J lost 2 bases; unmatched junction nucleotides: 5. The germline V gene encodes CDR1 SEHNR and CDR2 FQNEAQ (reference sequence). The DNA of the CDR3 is TGTGCCAGCAGCTTAACCGGGACAGGAGCCTACGAGCAGTACTTC. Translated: CASSLTGTGAYEQYF.

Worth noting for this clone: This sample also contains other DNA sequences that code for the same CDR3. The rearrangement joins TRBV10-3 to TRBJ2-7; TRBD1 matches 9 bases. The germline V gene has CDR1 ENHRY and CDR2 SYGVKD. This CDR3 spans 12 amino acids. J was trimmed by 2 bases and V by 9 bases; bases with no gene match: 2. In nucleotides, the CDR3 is TGTGCCATTCGGGACAGGGCCTACGAGCAGTACTTC. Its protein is CAIRDRAYEQYF.

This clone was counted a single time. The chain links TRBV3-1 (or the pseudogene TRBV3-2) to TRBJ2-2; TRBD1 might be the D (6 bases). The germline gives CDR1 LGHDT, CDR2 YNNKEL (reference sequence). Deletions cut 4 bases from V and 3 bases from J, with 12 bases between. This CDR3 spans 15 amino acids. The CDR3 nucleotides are TGTGCCAGCAGCCCTGGGACATATGACACCGGGGAGCTGTTTTTT. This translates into CASSPGTYDTGELFF.

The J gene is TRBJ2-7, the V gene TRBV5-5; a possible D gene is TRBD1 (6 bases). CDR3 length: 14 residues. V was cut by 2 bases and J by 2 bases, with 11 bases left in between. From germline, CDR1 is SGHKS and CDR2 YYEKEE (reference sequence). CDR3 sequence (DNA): TGTGCCAGCAGCTTATACAGGGACCCCTACGAGCAGTACTTC. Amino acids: CASSLYRDPYEQYF.

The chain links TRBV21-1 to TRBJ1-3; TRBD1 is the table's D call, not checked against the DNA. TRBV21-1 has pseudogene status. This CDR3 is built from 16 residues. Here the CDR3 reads CASSFRDSRSGNTIYF. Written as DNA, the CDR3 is TGTGCCAGCAGCTTCCGGGACAGCCGCTCTGGAAACACCATATATTTT.

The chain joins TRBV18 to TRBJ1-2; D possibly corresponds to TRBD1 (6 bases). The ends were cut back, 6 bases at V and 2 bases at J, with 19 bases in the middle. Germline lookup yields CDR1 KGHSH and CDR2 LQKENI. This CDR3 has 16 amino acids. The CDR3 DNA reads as TGTGCCAGCTCCTACGAGACAGGCGTGTCCAACTATGGCTACACCTTC. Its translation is CASSYETGVSNYGYTF.

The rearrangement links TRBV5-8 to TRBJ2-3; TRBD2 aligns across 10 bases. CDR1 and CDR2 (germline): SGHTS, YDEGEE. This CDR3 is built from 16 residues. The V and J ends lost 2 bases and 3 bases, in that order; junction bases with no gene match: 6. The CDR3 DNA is TGTGCCAGCAGCTTCGGGACTAGCGTCGGTACAGATACGCAGTATTTT. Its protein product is CASSFGTSVGTDTQYF. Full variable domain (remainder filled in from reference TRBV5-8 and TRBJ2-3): EAGVTQSPTHLIKTRGQQATLRCSPISGHTSVYWYQQALGLGLQFLLWYDEGEERNRGNFPPRFSGRQFPNYSSELNVNALELEDSALYLCASSFGTSVGTDTQYFGPGTRLTVL.

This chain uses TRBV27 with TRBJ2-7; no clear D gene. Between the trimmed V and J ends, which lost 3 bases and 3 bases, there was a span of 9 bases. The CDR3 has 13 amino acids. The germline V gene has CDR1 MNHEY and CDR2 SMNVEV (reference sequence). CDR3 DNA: TGTGCCAGCAGTTTCCGGCAGGACTACGAGCAGTACTTC. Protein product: CASSFRQDYEQYF.

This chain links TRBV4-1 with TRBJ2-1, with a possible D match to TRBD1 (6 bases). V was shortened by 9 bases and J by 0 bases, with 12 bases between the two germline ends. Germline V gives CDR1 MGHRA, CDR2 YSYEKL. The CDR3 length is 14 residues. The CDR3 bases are TGCGCCAGGCTAGGGACAAGCTCCTACAATGAGCAGTTCTTC. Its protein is CARLGTSSYNEQFF.

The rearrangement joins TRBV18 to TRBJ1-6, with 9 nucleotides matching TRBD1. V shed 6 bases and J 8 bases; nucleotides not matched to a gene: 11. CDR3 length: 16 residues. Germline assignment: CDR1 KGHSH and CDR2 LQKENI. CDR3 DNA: TGTGCCAGCTCCTCAGACCGGGACAGGGTTTATTCACCCCTCCACTTT. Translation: CASSSDRDRVYSPLHF.

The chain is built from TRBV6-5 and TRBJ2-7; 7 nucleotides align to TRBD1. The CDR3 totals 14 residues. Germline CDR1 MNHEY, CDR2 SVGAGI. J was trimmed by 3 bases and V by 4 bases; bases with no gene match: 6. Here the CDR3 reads CASSWGQRNYEQYF. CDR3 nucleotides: TGTGCCAGCAGTTGGGGACAGCGAAACTACGAGCAGTACTTC.

The CDR3 is CASSIMNTGDYGYTF. CDR3 sequence (DNA): TGTGCCAGTAGTATCATGAACACGGGGGACTATGGCTACACCTTC. J is TRBJ1-2 and V is TRBV19; a possible D gene is TRBD1 (5 bases). Trimming removed 3 bases at V and 3 bases at J, with 14 bases between. Looked up from germline, CDR1 is LNHDA and CDR2 is SQIVND (reference sequence). CDR3 length: 15 amino acids.